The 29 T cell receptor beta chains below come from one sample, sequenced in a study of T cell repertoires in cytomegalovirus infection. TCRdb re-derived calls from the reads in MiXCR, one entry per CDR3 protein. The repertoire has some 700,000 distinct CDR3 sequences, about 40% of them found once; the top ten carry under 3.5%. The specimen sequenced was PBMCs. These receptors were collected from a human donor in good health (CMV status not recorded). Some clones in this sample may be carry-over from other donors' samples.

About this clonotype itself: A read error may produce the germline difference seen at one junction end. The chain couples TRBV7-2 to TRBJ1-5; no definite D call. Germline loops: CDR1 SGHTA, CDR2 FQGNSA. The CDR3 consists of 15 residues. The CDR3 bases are TGTGCCAGCAGCCCACGAGCAGGAAGAGACCAGCCCCATCATTTT. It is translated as CASSPRAGRDQPHHF.

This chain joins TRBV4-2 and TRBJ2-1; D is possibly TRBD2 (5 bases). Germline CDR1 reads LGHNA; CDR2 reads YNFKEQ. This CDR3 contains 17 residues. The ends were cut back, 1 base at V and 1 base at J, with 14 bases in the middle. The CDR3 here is CASSQVASLSSYNEQFF. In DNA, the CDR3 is TGTGCCAGCAGCCAAGTGGCTAGCCTCTCGTCCTACAATGAGCAGTTCTTC.

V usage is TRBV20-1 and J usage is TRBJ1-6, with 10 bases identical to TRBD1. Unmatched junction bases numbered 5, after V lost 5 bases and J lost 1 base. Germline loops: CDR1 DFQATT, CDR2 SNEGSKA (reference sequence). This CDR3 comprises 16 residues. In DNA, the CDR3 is TGCAGTGCTCCAGACAGGGGGCTTTCCTATAATTCACCCCTCCACTTT. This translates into CSAPDRGLSYNSPLHF.

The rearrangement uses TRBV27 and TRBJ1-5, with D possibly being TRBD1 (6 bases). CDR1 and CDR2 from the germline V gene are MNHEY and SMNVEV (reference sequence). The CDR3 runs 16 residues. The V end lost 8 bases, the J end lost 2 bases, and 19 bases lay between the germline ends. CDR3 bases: TGTGCCAGCGGCGGTTTGAGGGGGTCGTGCAATCAGCCCCAGCATTTT. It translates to CASGGLRGSCNQPQHF.

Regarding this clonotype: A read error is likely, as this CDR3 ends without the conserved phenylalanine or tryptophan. For the CDR3, the DNA is TGTGCCAGCAGGCGCGGTCGCCTGGATACGCAGTATTTG. Residues: CASRRGRLDTQYL. The chain carries TRBV27 and TRBJ2-3; no clear D gene. Germline values: CDR1 MNHEY, CDR2 SMNVEV (reference sequence). The CDR3 is 13 residues long. V was pared by 6 bases and J by 6 bases, with 13 bases between.

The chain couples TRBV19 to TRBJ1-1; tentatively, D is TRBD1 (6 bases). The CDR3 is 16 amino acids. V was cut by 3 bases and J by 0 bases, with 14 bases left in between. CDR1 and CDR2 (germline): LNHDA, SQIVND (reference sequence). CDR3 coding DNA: TGTGCCAGTAGTATGGCCCCGACAGGTATGAACACTGAAGCTTTCTTT. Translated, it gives CASSMAPTGMNTEAFF.

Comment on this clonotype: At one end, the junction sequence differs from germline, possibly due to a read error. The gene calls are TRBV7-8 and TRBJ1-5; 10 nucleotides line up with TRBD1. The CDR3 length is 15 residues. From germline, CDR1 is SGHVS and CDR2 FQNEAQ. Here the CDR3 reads CSSSPTRDRGKPQHF. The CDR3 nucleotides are TGTTCCAGCAGCCCTACTAGGGACAGGGGAAAGCCCCAGCATTTT.

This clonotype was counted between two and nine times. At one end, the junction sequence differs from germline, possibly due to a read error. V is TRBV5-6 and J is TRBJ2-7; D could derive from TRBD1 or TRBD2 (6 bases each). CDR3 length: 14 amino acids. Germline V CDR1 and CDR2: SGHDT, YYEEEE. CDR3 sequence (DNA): TGTGCCAGCAGTTTGGGGGGCAGGGTCGACGAGCAGTACTTC. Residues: CASSLGGRVDEQYF. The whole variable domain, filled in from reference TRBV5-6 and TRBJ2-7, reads DAGVTQSPTHLIKTRGQQVTLRCSPKSGHDTVSWYQQALGQGPQFIFQYYEEEERQRGNFPDRFSGHQFPNYSSELNVNALLLGDSALYLCASSLGGRVDEQYFGPGTRLTVT.

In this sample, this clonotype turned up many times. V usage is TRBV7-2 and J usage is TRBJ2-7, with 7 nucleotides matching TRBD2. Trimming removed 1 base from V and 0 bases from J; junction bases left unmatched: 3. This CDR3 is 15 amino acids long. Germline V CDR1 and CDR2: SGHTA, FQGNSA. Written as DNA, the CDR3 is TGTGCCAGCAGCTTAGAGGGCGGGAGCTCCTACGAGCAGTACTTC. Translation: CASSLEGGSSYEQYF.

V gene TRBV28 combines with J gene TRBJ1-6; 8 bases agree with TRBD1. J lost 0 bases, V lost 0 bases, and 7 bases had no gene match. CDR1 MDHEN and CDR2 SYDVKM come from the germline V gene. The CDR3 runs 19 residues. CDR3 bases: TGTGCCAGCAGTTTATGGGCAGGGGGCTCGAGCTCCTATAATTCACCCCTCCACTTT. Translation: CASSLWAGGSSSYNSPLHF.

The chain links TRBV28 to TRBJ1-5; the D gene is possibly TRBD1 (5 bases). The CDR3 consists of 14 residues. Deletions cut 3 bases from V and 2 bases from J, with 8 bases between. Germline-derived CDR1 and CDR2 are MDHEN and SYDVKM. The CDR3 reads CASSLWGGNQPQHF. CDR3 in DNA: TGTGCCAGCAGTTTGTGGGGGGGCAATCAGCCCCAGCATTTT.

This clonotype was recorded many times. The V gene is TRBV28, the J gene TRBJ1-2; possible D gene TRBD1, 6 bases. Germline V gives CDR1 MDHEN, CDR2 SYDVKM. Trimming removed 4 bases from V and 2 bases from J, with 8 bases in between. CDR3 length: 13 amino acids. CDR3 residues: CASSSQGNYGYTF. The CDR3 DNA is TGTGCCAGCAGTTCTCAGGGGAACTATGGCTACACCTTC.

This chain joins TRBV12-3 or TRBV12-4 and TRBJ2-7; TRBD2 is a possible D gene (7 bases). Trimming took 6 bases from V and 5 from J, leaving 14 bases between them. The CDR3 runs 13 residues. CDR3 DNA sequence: TGTGCCAGCAGCCAAGGGGGGGCCCACGAGCAGTACTTC. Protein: CASSQGGAHEQYF.

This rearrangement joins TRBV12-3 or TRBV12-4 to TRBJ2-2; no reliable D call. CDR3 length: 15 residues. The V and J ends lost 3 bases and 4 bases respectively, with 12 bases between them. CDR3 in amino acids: CASSFPKTFTGELFF. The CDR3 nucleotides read TGTGCCAGCAGTTTCCCGAAAACGTTCACCGGGGAGCTGTTTTTT.

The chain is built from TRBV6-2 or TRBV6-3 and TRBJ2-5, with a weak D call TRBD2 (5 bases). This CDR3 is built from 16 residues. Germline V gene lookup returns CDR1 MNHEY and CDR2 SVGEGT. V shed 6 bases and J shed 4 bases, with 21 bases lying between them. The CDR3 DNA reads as TGTGCCAGCAGCCCCCTGTTGAGGGCCGGTTCAGAGACCCAGTACTTC. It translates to CASSPLLRAGSETQYF.

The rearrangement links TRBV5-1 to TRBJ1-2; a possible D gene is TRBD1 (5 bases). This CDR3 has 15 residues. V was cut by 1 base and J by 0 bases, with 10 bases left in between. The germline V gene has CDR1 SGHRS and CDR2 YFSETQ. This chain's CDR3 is CASSLSGPSNYGYTF. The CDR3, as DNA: TGCGCCAGCAGCTTGTCGGGACCTTCTAACTATGGCTACACCTTC.

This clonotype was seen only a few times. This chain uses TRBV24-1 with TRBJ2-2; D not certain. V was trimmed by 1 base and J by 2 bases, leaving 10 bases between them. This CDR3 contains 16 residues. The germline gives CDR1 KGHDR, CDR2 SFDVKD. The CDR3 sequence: CATSDFASSNTGELFF. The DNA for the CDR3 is TGTGCCACCAGTGATTTCGCCAGTTCAAACACCGGGGAGCTGTTTTTT.

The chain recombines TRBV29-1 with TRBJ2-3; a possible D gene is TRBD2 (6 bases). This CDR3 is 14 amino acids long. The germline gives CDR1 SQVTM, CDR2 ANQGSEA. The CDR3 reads CSALRGVGADTQYF. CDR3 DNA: TGCAGTGCGCTACGCGGGGTGGGGGCAGATACGCAGTATTTT.

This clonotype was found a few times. In nucleotides, the CDR3 is TGTGCCAGCAGTTACGGGACAGGCCTAATGAACACTGAAGCTTTCTTT. As protein: CASSYGTGLMNTEAFF. This chain uses TRBV6-6 with TRBJ1-1, with 8 nucleotides matching TRBD1. The trim removed 2 bases at V and 0 bases at J, leaving 5 bases unmatched. Per germline, CDR1 MNHNY and CDR2 SVGAGI (reference sequence). CDR3 size: 16 residues.

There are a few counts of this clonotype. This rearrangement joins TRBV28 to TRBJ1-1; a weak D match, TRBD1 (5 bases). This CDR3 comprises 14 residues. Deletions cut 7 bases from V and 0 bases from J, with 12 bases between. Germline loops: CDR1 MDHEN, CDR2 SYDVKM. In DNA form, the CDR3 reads TGTGCCAGCATTAGGACACCAATGAACACTGAAGCTTTCTTT. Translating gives CASIRTPMNTEAFF.

The CDR3, as DNA: TGTGCCAGCAGTTATAGGCTAGAGACCCAGTACTTC. Protein: CASSYRLETQYF. The genes are TRBV6-2 or TRBV6-3 and TRBJ2-5, with unresolved D. Between the trimmed V and J ends, which lost 3 bases and 4 bases, there was a span of 6 bases. The CDR3 contains 12 residues. The germline V gene encodes CDR1 MNHEY and CDR2 SVGEGT.

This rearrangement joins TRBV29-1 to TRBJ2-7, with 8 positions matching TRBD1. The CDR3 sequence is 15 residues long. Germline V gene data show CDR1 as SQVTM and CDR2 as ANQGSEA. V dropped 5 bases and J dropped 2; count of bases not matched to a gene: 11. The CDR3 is CSVFSGQGGPYEQYF. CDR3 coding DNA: TGCAGCGTTTTTAGCGGACAGGGTGGGCCCTACGAGCAGTACTTC.

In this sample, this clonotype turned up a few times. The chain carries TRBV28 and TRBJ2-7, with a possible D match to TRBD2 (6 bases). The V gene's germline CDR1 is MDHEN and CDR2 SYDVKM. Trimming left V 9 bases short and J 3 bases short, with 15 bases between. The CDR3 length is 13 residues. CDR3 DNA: TGTGCCAGTCGGGGGACCGACCACTACGAGCAGTACTTC. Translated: CASRGTDHYEQYF.

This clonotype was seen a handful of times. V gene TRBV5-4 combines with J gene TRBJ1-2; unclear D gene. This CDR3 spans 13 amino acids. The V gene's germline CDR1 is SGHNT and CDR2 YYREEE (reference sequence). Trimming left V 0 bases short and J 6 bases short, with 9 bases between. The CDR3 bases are TGTGCCAGCAGCTTGGTAGCAACCCATGGCTACACCTTC. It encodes CASSLVATHGYTF. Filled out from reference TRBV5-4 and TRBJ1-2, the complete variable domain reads ETGVTQSPTHLIKTRGQQVTLRCSSQSGHNTVSWYQQALGQGPQFIFQYYREEENGRGNFPPRFSGLQFPNYSSELNVNALELDDSALYLCASSLVATHGYTFGSGTRLTVV.

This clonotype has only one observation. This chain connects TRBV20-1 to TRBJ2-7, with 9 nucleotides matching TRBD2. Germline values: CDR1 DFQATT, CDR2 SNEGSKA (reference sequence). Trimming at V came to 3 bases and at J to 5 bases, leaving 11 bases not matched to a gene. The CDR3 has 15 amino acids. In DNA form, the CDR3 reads TGCAGTGCTAGGAAATGGCGGGGGGGCCTCAACGAGCAGTACTTC. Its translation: CSARKWRGGLNEQYF.

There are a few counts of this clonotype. CDR3 loop: CASSAGTGRSYEQYF. Written as DNA, the CDR3 is TGTGCCAGCAGTGCGGGTACAGGGAGGTCCTACGAGCAGTACTTC. The J gene is TRBJ2-7, the V gene TRBV6-6; D might be TRBD1 or TRBD2, each matching 6 bases. V was pared by 5 bases and J by 1 base, with 15 bases between. Germline V gene data show CDR1 as MNHNY and CDR2 as SVGAGI (reference sequence). This CDR3 is 15 amino acids long.

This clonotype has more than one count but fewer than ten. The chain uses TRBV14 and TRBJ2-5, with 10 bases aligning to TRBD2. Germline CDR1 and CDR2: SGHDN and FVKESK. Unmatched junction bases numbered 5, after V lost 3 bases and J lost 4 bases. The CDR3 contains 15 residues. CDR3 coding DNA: TGTGCCAGCAGCCAGATATTAGCGGGAGGAGAGACCCAGTACTTC. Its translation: CASSQILAGGETQYF. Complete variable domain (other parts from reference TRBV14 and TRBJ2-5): EAGVTQFPSHSVIEKGQTVTLRCDPISGHDNLYWYRRVMGKEIKFLLHFVKESKQDESGMPNNRFLAERTGGTYSTLKVQPAELEDSGVYFCASSQILAGGETQYFGPGTRLLVL.

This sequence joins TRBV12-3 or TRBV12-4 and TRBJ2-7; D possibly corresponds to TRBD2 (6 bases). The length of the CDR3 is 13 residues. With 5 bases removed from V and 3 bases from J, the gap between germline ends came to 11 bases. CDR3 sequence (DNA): TGTGCCAGCAGTAAGGTGGGGGGCTACGAGCAGTACTTC. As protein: CASSKVGGYEQYF.

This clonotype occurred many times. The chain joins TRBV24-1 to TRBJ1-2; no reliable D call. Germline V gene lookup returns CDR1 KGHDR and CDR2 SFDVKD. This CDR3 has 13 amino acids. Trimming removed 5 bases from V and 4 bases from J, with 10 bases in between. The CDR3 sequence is CATSASGSYGYTF. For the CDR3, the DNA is TGTGCCACCAGTGCGTCTGGCAGCTATGGCTACACCTTC.